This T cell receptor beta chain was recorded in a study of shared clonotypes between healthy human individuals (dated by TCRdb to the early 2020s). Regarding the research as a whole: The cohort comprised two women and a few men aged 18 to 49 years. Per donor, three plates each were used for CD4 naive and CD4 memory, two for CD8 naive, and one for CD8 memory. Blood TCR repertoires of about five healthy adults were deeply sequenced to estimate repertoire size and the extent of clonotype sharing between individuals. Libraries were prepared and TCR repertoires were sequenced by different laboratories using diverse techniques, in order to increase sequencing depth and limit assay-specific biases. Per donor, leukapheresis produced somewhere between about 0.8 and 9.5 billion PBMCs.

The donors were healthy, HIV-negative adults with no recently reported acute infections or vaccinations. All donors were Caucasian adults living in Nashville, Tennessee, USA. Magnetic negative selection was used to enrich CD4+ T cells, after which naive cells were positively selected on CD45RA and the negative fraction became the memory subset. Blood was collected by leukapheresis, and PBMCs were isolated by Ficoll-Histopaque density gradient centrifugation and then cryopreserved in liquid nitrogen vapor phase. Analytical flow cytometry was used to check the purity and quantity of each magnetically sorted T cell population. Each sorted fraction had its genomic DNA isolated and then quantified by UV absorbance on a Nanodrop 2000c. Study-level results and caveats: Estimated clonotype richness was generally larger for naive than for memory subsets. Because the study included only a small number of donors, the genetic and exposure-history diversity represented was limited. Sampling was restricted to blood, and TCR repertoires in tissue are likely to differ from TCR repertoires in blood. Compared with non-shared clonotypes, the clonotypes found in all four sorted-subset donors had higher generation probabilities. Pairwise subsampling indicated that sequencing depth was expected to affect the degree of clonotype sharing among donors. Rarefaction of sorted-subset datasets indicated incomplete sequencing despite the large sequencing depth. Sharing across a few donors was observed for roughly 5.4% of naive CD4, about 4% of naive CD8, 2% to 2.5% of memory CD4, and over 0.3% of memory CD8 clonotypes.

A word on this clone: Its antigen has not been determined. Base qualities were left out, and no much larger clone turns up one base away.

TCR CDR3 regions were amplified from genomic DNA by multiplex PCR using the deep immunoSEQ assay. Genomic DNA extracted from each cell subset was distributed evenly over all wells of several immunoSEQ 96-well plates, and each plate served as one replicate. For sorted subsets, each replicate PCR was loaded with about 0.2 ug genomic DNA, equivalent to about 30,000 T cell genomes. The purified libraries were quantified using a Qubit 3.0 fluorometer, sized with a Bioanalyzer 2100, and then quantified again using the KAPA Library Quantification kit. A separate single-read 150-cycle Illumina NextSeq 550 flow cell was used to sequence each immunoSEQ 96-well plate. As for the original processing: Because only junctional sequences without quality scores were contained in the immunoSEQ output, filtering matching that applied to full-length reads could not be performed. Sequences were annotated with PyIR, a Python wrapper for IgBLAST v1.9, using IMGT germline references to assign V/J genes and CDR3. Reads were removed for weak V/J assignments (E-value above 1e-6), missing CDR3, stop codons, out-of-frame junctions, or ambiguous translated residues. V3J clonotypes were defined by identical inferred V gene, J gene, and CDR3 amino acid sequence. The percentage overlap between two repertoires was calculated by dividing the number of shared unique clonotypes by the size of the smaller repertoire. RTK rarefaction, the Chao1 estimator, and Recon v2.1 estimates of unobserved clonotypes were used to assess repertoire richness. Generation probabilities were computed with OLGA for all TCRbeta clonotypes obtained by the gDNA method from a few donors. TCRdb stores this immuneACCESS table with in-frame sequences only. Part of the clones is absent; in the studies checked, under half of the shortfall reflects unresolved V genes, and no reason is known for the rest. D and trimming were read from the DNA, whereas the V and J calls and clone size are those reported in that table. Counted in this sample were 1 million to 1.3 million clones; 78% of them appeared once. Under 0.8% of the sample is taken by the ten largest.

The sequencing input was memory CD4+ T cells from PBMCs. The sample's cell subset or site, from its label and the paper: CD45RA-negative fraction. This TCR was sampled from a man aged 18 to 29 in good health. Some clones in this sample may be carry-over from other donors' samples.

The DNA is as follows: TGTGCCTGGAACGGACAGGGGGCGCGATATGAGCAGTTCTTC. This codes for CAWNGQGARYEQFF. The sequence links TRBV30 to TRBJ2-1; TRBD1 aligns with 11 central bases. The cysteine opens and the phenylalanine closes a CDR3 of 14 amino acids. The read is trimmed to its CDR3 DNA, 42 bases read in frame from base 1. Ends trimmed: V by 4 bases, J by 8 bases; bases unmatched to a gene: 7. As encoded in the germline V gene (reference sequence), CDR1 is GTSNPN while CDR2 is SVGIG. With the portions outside the CDR3 filled from the reference TRBV30 and TRBJ2-1 genes, the complete variable region becomes SQTIHQWPATLVQPVGSPLSLECTVEGTSNPNLYWYRQAAGRGLQLLFYSVGIGQISSEVPQNLSASRPQDRQFILSSKKLLLSDSGFYLCAWNGQGARYEQFFGPGTRLTVL.